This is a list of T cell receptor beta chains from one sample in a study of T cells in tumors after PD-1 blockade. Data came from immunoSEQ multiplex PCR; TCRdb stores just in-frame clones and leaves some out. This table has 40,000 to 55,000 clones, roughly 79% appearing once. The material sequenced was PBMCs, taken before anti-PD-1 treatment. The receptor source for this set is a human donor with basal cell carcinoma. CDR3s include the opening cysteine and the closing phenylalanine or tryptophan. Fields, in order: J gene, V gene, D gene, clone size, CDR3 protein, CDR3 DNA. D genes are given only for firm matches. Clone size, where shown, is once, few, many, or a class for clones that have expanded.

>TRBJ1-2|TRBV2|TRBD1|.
CASRDRVGTF
TGTGCCAGCAGGGACAGGGTGGGCACCTTC
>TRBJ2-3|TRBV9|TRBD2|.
CASSIGLEDTQYF
TGTGCCAGCAGCATCGGACTAGAAGATACGCAGTATTTT
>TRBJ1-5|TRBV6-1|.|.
CASSEERQNQPQHF
TGTGCCAGCAGTGAAGAGCGGCAGAATCAGCCCCAGCATTTT
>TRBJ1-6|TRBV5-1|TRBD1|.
CASSLGTGGNNSPLHF
TGCGCCAGCAGCTTGGGGACAGGGGGCAATAATTCACCCCTCCACTTT
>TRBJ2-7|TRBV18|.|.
CASSPPSGSTYEQYF
TGTGCCAGCTCACCACCGTCCGGGAGTACTTACGAGCAGTACTTC
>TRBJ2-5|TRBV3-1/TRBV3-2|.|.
CASSPGETQYF
TGTGCCAGCAGCCCGGGGGAGACCCAGTACTTC
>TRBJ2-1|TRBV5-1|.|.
CASSFEGSPGEQFF
TGCGCCAGCAGCTTCGAGGGTAGCCCTGGTGAGCAGTTCTTC
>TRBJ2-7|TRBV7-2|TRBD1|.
CASSFRTGTYEQYF
TGTGCCAGCAGCTTCCGGACAGGTACCTACGAGCAGTACTTC
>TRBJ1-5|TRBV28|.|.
CASSLSSYSNQPQHF
TGTGCCAGCAGTTTAAGTAGTTATAGCAATCAGCCCCAGCATTTT
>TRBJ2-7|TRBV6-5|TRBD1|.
CASSTPRTGRYEQYF
TGTGCCAGCAGTACTCCCCGGACAGGGCGGTACGAGCAGTACTTC
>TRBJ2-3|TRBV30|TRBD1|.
CAWRTTGSTDTQYF
TGTGCCTGGAGAACGACAGGGAGCACAGATACGCAGTATTTT
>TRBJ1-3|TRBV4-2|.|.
CASSQDRFSGNTIYF
TGTGCCAGCAGCCAAGACAGGTTCTCTGGAAACACCATATATTTT
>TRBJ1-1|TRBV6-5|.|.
CASSPGEGRRAFF
TGTGCCAGCAGTCCGGGGGAGGGGAGGAGAGCTTTCTTT
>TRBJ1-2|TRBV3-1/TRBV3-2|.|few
CASSRLGATGGYTF
TGTGCCAGCAGCCGACTTGGCGCGACGGGGGGCTACACCTTC
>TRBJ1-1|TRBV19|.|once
CASSKETWTEAFF
TGTGCCAGTAGTAAGGAGACGTGGACTGAAGCTTTCTTT
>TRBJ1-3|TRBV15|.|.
CATSRAGAGGNTIYF
TGTGCCACCAGCAGAGCTGGGGCAGGCGGAAACACCATATATTTT
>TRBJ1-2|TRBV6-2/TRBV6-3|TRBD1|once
CASSYSRQGYYGYTF
TGTGCCAGCAGTTACTCGAGACAGGGCTACTATGGCTACACCTTC
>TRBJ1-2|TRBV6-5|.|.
CASSPRDNYGYTF
TGTGCCAGCAGCCCCCGGGACAACTATGGCTACACCTTC
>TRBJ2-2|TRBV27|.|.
CASRPRRENTGELFF
TGTGCCAGCAGACCACGGAGGGAGAACACCGGGGAGCTGTTTTTT
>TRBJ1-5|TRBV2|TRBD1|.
CASRGTGNQPQHF
TGTGCCAGCAGGGGGACAGGCAATCAGCCCCAGCATTTT
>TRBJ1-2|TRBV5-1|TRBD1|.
CASSLVQGASYGYTF
TGCGCCAGCAGCTTGGTGCAGGGGGCTAGCTATGGCTACACCTTC